Each of the 26 T cell receptor beta chains below was sequenced from the same sample in a study of T cells in tuberculosis. Time point specified: new active TB diagnosis, blood taken before or within 7 days of starting treatment. Using immunoSEQ multiplex PCR, the repertoire was profiled, and TCRdb retains in-frame clones only, with some absent. The sample has some 49,000 clones, about 95% seen once. The sequenced sample was PBMCs, obtained at tuberculosis diagnosis. The source is an adult with tuberculosis.

The chain joins TRBV7-2 to TRBJ2-1, with 10 bases lining up with TRBD2. Germline CDR1 is SGHTA and CDR2 is FQGNSA. V lost 3 bases to trimming and J lost 0 bases; unmatched junction nucleotides: 8. This CDR3 is built from 18 residues. The CDR3 sequence is CASSFLAGGHGSYNEQFF. DNA for the CDR3: TGTGCCAGCAGCTTTTTAGCGGGAGGTCACGGCTCCTACAATGAGCAGTTCTTC.

V gene TRBV28 combines with J gene TRBJ2-7; 9 nucleotides align to TRBD2. Trimming removed 1 base from V and 9 bases from J; junction bases left unmatched: 10. The CDR3 consists of 15 residues. CDR1 and CDR2 (germline): MDHEN, SYDVKM. CDR3 amino acids: CASSLSAGGLGGQYF. The DNA of the CDR3 is TGTGCCAGCAGTTTATCAGCGGGAGGCTTAGGGGGGCAGTACTTC.

The chain carries TRBV6-6 and TRBJ2-7, with a tentative D call TRBD2 (5 bases). The germline gives CDR1 MNHNY, CDR2 SVGAGI (reference sequence). The CDR3 loop spans 12 amino acids. Trimming took off 7 bases at V and 2 bases at J, with 9 bases between the two ends. The CDR3 bases are TGTGCCAGCACGGACTTTACCTACGAGCAGTACTTC. The encoded protein is CASTDFTYEQYF.

The V gene is TRBV4-1, the J gene TRBJ2-1, with 12 bases matching TRBD1. The CDR3 has 19 residues. Germline V gene data show CDR1 as MGHRA and CDR2 as YSYEKL. The ends lost 0 bases at V and 7 bases at J; junction bases unmatched: 13. In DNA form, the CDR3 reads TGCGCCAGCAGCCAAGATTGGCGGTCCGGGACAGGGGGCAGGAATGAGCAGTTCTTC. As protein: CASSQDWRSGTGGRNEQFF.

The rearrangement uses TRBV5-1 and TRBJ1-2, with 8 nucleotides matching TRBD1. The V and J ends lost 2 bases and 5 bases, in that order; junction bases with no gene match: 2. The CDR3 is made up of 13 amino acids. Germline CDR1 SGHRS, CDR2 YFSETQ. CDR3 protein: CASSLRTGYGYTF. CDR3 nucleotide sequence: TGCGCCAGCAGCTTACGGACAGGGTATGGCTACACCTTC.

The gene calls are TRBV21-1 and TRBJ1-5; TRBD1, the D gene given by the table, was not confirmed from the DNA. TRBV21-1 is marked as a pseudogene. This CDR3 region has 16 residues. CDR3 DNA sequence: TGTGCCAGCAGCAAAGGTCGCACAGGGGGTGATCAGCCCCAGCATTTT. Translation: CASSKGRTGGDQPQHF.

This chain uses TRBV28 with TRBJ1-1; D is ambiguous. Germline V gene data show CDR1 as MDHEN and CDR2 as SYDVKM. The CDR3 extends over 14 amino acids. With 6 bases removed from V and 0 bases from J, the gap between germline ends came to 11 bases. The CDR3 is CASRLGGMNTEAFF. The CDR3 DNA is TGTGCCAGCAGACTCGGAGGGATGAACACTGAAGCTTTCTTT.

V and J are TRBV7-8 and TRBJ2-7; 8 bases match TRBD2. The trim removed 5 bases at V and 3 bases at J, leaving 9 bases unmatched. CDR3 size: 15 residues. The V gene's germline CDR1 is SGHVS and CDR2 FQNEAQ. CDR3 nucleotide sequence: TGTGCCAGCAGCGAGACCGGGACTAGTGACTACGAGCAGTACTTC. It codes for CASSETGTSDYEQYF.

This clone was counted once. The rearrangement joins TRBV28 to TRBJ2-1; D is ambiguous. Germline-derived CDR1 and CDR2 are MDHEN and SYDVKM. CDR3 length: 11 residues. Between the trimmed V and J ends, which lost 6 bases and 6 bases, there was a span of 6 bases. Written as DNA, the CDR3 is TGTGCCAGCAGCCAAATCAATGAGCAGTTCTTC. It translates to CASSQINEQFF.

CDR3 sequence (DNA): TGTGCCTGGAATTCGGGAGGTAGGACTGAAGCTTTCTTT. Protein: CAWNSGGRTEAFF. The rearrangement uses TRBV30 and TRBJ1-1; the D is unclear. Trimming cost V 4 bases and J 5 bases, with 14 bases left between them. The CDR3 has 13 amino acids. CDR1 is GTSNPN, CDR2 SVGIG, per germline (reference sequence).

As concerns this clone: An end of the junction does not agree with germline; a read error may underlie this. The chain is built from TRBV30 and TRBJ1-4; 7 bases are a match to TRBD1. The germline V gene has CDR1 GTSNPN and CDR2 SVGIG (reference sequence). CDR3 length: 12 residues. CDR3 protein: CALQGPKEKLFF. CDR3 bases: TGTGCCTTACAGGGGCCTAAGGAAAAACTGTTTTTT.

V is TRBV5-1 and J is TRBJ2-2, with TRBD2 matching 9 bases. V was pared by 2 bases and J by 4 bases, with 18 bases of the junction left unmatched. CDR3 size: 20 residues. Germline V gene data show CDR1 as SGHRS and CDR2 as YFSETQ. This CDR3 reads CASSFAGGQGFGVLTGELFF. For the CDR3, the DNA is TGCGCCAGCAGCTTCGCGGGAGGGCAAGGTTTTGGGGTTCTCACCGGGGAGCTGTTTTTT.

The V call is TRBV4-1, the J call TRBJ2-2; 11 nucleotides line up with TRBD1. Germline CDR1 and CDR2: MGHRA and YSYEKL. The CDR3 runs to 18 residues. V lost 0 bases and J lost 4; bases outside the gene matches: 7. CDR3 DNA: TGCGCCAGCAGCCAAGATGAAGTAGGGACAGGGGGCACCGGGGAGCTGTTTTTT. It codes for CASSQDEVGTGGTGELFF.

The chain combines TRBV7-9 with TRBJ2-3; 7 nucleotides align to TRBD1. The germline gives CDR1 SEHNR, CDR2 FQNEAQ (reference sequence). The CDR3 totals 15 residues. Trimming took 5 bases from V and 0 from J; bases not matched to a gene: 5. The CDR3 reads CASSPGTDSTDTQYF. The CDR3 DNA reads as TGTGCCAGCAGCCCCGGGACAGATAGCACAGATACGCAGTATTTT.

The V call is TRBV28, the J call TRBJ1-5; D is undetermined. Per the germline V gene, CDR1 is MDHEN and CDR2 is SYDVKM. The germline V and J ends were trimmed by 8 bases and 6 bases, with 20 bases remaining between them. CDR3 size: 15 residues. Written as DNA, the CDR3 is TGTGCCAGCGGTCTCCTTCGGGCGGGTGGTCAGCCCCAGCATTTT. It translates to CASGLLRAGGQPQHF.

The V and J genes are TRBV29-1 and TRBJ1-1; TRBD1 matches at 10 bases. The CDR3 runs 13 residues. Germline V CDR1 and CDR2: SQVTM, ANQGSEA. With 6 bases clipped from V and 5 bases from J, the junction kept 6 bases outside the gene matches. CDR3 sequence (DNA): TGCAGCGTGGACAGGGGGAGTAGTACTGAAGCTTTCTTT. Residues: CSVDRGSSTEAFF.

V is TRBV7-8 and J is TRBJ1-3, with D possibly being TRBD1 (6 bases). Germline V gene data show CDR1 as SGHVS and CDR2 as FQNEAQ. V was clipped by 8 bases and J by 7 bases, with 12 bases between them. This CDR3 spans 12 amino acids. The CDR3 DNA is TGTGCCAGCCTGTCGCAGGGGAACACCATATATTTT. The encoded protein is CASLSQGNTIYF.

This chain links TRBV4-2 with TRBJ2-7; a weak D match, TRBD2 (6 bases). This CDR3 is built from 16 residues. CDR1 and CDR2 from the germline V gene are LGHNA and YNFKEQ. V gave up 0 bases and J gave up 3 bases, with 15 bases separating them. Here the CDR3 reads CASSQDPGGIGYEQYF. CDR3 DNA sequence: TGTGCCAGCAGCCAAGATCCTGGGGGGATAGGCTACGAGCAGTACTTC.

On this clone: At one of its ends the junction is not consistent with the germline gene, which may arise from a read error. The J gene is TRBJ2-3, the V gene TRBV7-7; possibly TRBD1 for D (6 bases). The germline gives CDR1 SSHAT, CDR2 FNYEAQ (reference sequence). CDR3 length: 19 residues. The CDR3 coding sequence is TGTGCTAGCAGCTTACGGAAATTGGGGGCTAGAGGGGGCACAGATACGCAGTATTTT. It yields the protein CASSLRKLGARGGTDTQYF.

The V gene is TRBV9, the J gene TRBJ2-2; 9 bases are shared with TRBD1. Trimming at V came to 4 bases and at J to 6 bases, leaving 7 bases not matched to a gene. The germline V gene has CDR1 SGDLS and CDR2 YYNGEE. The CDR3 has 15 residues. This CDR3 reads CASSKGQGVSGELFF. In nucleotides, the CDR3 is TGTGCCAGCAGCAAGGGACAGGGAGTGTCCGGGGAGCTGTTTTTT.

CDR3 region: CASSLEGHGYTF. The CDR3 DNA sequence: TGTGCCAGCAGTTTAGAGGGCCATGGCTACACCTTC. The chain combines TRBV27 with TRBJ1-2; D is unclear. V lost 2 bases to trimming and J lost 6 bases, with 7 bases between them. The CDR3 runs 12 residues. Germline values: CDR1 MNHEY, CDR2 SMNVEV (reference sequence).

V usage is TRBV12-5 and J usage is TRBJ2-2, with 9 bases identical to TRBD2. CDR1 and CDR2 (germline): LGHNT, FRNRAP. V shed 3 bases, J shed 6 bases, and the junction held 8 bases outside the gene matches. The CDR3 is 16 residues long. The CDR3 sequence: CASGFGGLAVSGELFF. CDR3 nucleotide sequence: TGTGCTAGTGGTTTCGGGGGACTAGCAGTGTCCGGGGAGCTGTTTTTT.

This chain links TRBV5-1 with TRBJ2-2, with TRBD2 matching 10 bases. Germline-derived CDR1 and CDR2 are SGHRS and YFSETQ. The V gene end was trimmed by 1 base and the J gene end by 5 bases; junction bases not matched to a gene: 5. The CDR3 has 16 residues. For the CDR3, the DNA is TGCGCCAGCAGCTTGATTCCTAGCGGGAGAACCGGGGAGCTGTTTTTT. This encodes CASSLIPSGRTGELFF.

This rearrangement joins TRBV19 to TRBJ1-1; TRBD1 agrees at 9 bases. CDR1 is LNHDA, CDR2 SQIVND, per germline (reference sequence). The CDR3 is made up of 13 amino acids. J lost 7 bases, V lost 7 bases, and 7 bases had no gene match. The chain's CDR3 is CASNDRGFGEAFF. CDR3 in DNA: TGTGCCAGTAATGACAGGGGGTTTGGTGAAGCTTTCTTT.

Written as DNA, the CDR3 is TGTGCCAGTAGTATCGACAGAGTGAACACTGAAGCTTTCTTT. Protein: CASSIDRVNTEAFF. V usage is TRBV19 and J usage is TRBJ1-1; D is possibly TRBD1 (5 bases). This CDR3 region has 14 residues. Looked up from germline, CDR1 is LNHDA and CDR2 is SQIVND (reference sequence). V was cut by 3 bases and J by 0 bases, with 8 bases left in between.

The CDR3 bases are TGTGCCAGCACGAGGGTCCGGACTAGCGGGAGTTACGAGACCCAGTACTTC. This translates into CASTRVRTSGSYETQYF. The chain links TRBV7-8 to TRBJ2-5, with TRBD2 matching over 13 bases. The CDR3 consists of 17 residues. Germline assignment: CDR1 SGHVS and CDR2 FQNEAQ. V gave up 7 bases and J gave up 5 bases; unmatched junction bases: 13.